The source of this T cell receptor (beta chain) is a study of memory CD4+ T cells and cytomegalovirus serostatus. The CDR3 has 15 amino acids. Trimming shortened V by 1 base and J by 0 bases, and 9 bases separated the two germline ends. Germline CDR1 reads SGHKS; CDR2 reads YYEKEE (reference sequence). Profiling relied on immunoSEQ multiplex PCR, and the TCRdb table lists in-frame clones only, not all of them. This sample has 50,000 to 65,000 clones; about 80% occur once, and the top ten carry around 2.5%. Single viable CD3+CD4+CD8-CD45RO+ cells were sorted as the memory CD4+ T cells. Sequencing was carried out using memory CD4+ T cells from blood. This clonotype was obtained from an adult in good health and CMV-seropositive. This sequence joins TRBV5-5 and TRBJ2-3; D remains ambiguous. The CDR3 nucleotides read TGTGCCAGCAGCTTGTCATGGAGTAGCACAGATACGCAGTATTTT. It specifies CASSLSWSSTDTQYF. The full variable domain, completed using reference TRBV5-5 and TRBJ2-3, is DAGVTQSPTHLIKTRGQQVTLRCSPISGHKSVSWYQQVLGQGPQFIFQYYEKEERGRGNFPDRFSARQFPNYSSELNVNALLLGDSALYLCASSLSWSSTDTQYFGPGTRLTVL.